This passage covers 21 T cell receptor beta chains from one sample sequenced in a study of identical twins. TCRdb re-called the 5' RACE reads through MiXCR, storing one row per CDR3 protein. The sample has 400,000 to 600,000 distinct CDR3 sequences, approximately 20% seen once. The same data also went into a second study, on yellow fever vaccine responses in identical twins.

The specimen sequenced was CD4+ T cells sorted from blood. The source of these receptors is a woman younger than 30 in good health.

This rearrangement joins TRBV20-1 to TRBJ1-2, with D uncertain. Trimming removed 6 bases at V and 4 bases at J, with 15 bases between. The CDR3 runs to 13 residues. The germline CDR1 and CDR2 sequences are DFQATT and SNEGSKA (reference sequence). In nucleotides, the CDR3 is TGCAGTGCCCCCCCGGACTTGTTCTATGGCTACACCTTC. It encodes CSAPPDLFYGYTF.

This clonotype was counted a few times. The chain recombines TRBV29-1 with TRBJ1-3; D possibly corresponds to TRBD1 (6 bases). The CDR3 loop spans 14 amino acids. The germline gives CDR1 SQVTM, CDR2 ANQGSEA. The germline V and J ends were trimmed by 4 bases and 0 bases, with 10 bases remaining between them. CDR3 nucleotide sequence: TGCAGCGTTGGGACAGCGAACTCTGGAAACACCATATATTTT. Encoded protein: CSVGTANSGNTIYF. Combining the CDR3 with reference TRBV29-1 and TRBJ1-3 gives the whole variable domain SAVISQKPSRDICQRGTSLTIQCQVDSQVTMMFWYRQQPGQSLTLIATANQGSEATYESGFVIDKFPISRPNLTFSTLTVSNMSPEDSSIYLCSVGTANSGNTIYFGEGSWLTVV.

This clonotype was seen many times. The rearrangement uses TRBV15 and TRBJ2-1; no definite D call. This CDR3 comprises 11 residues. CDR1 and CDR2 from the germline V gene are LNHNV and YYDKDF (reference sequence). V was cut by 4 bases and J by 2 bases, with 0 bases left in between. The CDR3 DNA reads TGTGCCACCAGCACCTACAATGAGCAGTTCTTC. This translates into CATSTYNEQFF. Supplemented by reference TRBV15 and TRBJ2-1, the full variable domain reads DAMVIQNPRYQVTQFGKPVTLSCSQTLNHNVMYWYQQKSSQAPKLLFHYYDKDFNNEADTPDNFQSRRPNTSFCFLDIRSPGLGDTAMYLCATSTYNEQFFGPGTRLTVL.

This clonotype was picked up a small number of times. J is TRBJ2-3 and V is TRBV7-8; a possible D gene is TRBD2 (6 bases). This CDR3 is built from 15 residues. Per germline, CDR1 SGHVS and CDR2 FQNEAQ. Trimming took 4 bases from V and 0 from J, leaving 11 bases between them. The CDR3 DNA follows: TGTGCCAGCAGCTGGGACTTCCTTAGCACAGATACGCAGTATTTT. Encoded protein: CASSWDFLSTDTQYF.

The table lists this clonotype with a few counts. This chain links TRBV24-1 with TRBJ2-5; 7 bases align to TRBD1. Germline CDR1 and CDR2: KGHDR and SFDVKD. J was trimmed by 6 bases and V by 8 bases; bases with no gene match: 8. The CDR3 runs 13 residues. The chain's CDR3 is CATTSGTAKTQYF. CDR3 nucleotide sequence: TGTGCCACCACCTCCGGGACAGCAAAGACCCAGTACTTC.

The chain employs TRBV3-1 and TRBJ2-2; D is uncertain. The CDR3 has 15 residues. CDR1 is LGHDT, CDR2 YNNKEL, per germline (reference sequence). The germline V and J ends were trimmed by 4 bases and 0 bases, with 9 bases remaining between them. CDR3 bases: TGTGCCAGCAGCCGGGCAGCCGCGAACACCGGGGAGCTGTTTTTT. Its protein product is CASSRAAANTGELFF.

The chain recombines TRBV7-9 with TRBJ2-7, with D unresolved. V gave up 1 base and J gave up 6 bases, with 13 bases separating them. Germline V gene sequence: CDR1 SEHNR, CDR2 FQNEAQ (reference sequence). The CDR3 runs 14 residues. The DNA for the CDR3 is TGTGCCAGCAGCTTAGGATCTTTTGGTGGCGAGCAGTACTTC. Amino acids: CASSLGSFGGEQYF. The entire variable domain, with the rest obtained from reference TRBV7-9 and TRBJ2-7, is as follows: DTGVSQNPRHKITKRGQNVTFRCDPISEHNRLYWYRQTLGQGPEFLTYFQNEAQLEKSRLLSDRFSAERPKGSFSTLEIQRTEQGDSAMYLCASSLGSFGGEQYFGPGTRLTVT.

This clonotype has more than one count but fewer than ten. The chain is built from TRBV6-5 and TRBJ1-2, with a possible D match to TRBD1 (6 bases). The CDR3 spans 16 residues. V was clipped by 0 bases and J by 5 bases, with 16 bases between them. Germline V gene sequence: CDR1 MNHEY, CDR2 SVGAGI. The CDR3 nucleotides read TGTGCCAGCAGTTACTCGAAAACAGGGCTCCTATATGGCTACACCTTC. Protein: CASSYSKTGLLYGYTF.

The sample holds a few counts of this clonotype. The CDR3: CASSLETGAGGPRYEQYF. CDR3 DNA sequence: TGCGCCAGCAGCTTGGAGACCGGCGCGGGAGGGCCTCGGTACGAGCAGTACTTC. J is TRBJ2-7 and V is TRBV5-1; 9 bases map to TRBD2. Germline loops: CDR1 SGHRS, CDR2 YFSETQ. The length of the CDR3 is 18 residues. After removal of 0 bases from V and 4 bases from J, the junction contained 14 bases not matched to a gene.

Points on this clonotype: Relative to the germline gene, one junction end is altered; a read error may explain this. The chain employs TRBV2 and TRBJ2-1; D possibly corresponds to TRBD1 (5 bases). This CDR3 is 18 amino acids long. Germline CDR1 is SNHLY and CDR2 is FYNNEI. CDR3 coding DNA: TGTGCCTGCAGTTTAGGGTTTGTTGGGGCCCAAACCCACAATGAGCAGTTCTTC. This gives the protein CACSLGFVGAQTHNEQFF.

The sample holds a few counts of this clonotype. The chain carries TRBV2 and TRBJ2-1; no clear D gene. CDR1 is SNHLY and CDR2 is FYNNEI in the germline V gene. The CDR3 has 15 amino acids. Between the trimmed V and J ends, which lost 3 bases and 0 bases, there was a span of 9 bases. DNA of the CDR3: TGTGCCAGCAGTGAGTCCGAAAGCTCCTACAATGAGCAGTTCTTC. Residues: CASSESESSYNEQFF.

This clonotype was counted a few times. CDR3 loop: CASSLREWGDTQYF. CDR3 sequence (DNA): TGTGCCAGCAGTTTGCGGGAGTGGGGAGATACGCAGTATTTT. The chain is built from TRBV12-3 or TRBV12-4 and TRBJ2-3, with 7 bases lining up with TRBD2. The CDR3 runs to 14 residues. The V segment lost 3 bases and the J segment 5 bases; nucleotides outside the gene matches: 5.

Points on this clonotype: This sequence may be a read error, since a much larger clone differs from it by one base. The J gene is TRBJ1-2, the V gene TRBV3-1; no definite D call. Germline V gene lookup returns CDR1 LGHDT and CDR2 YNNKEL (reference sequence). The V gene lost 1 base and the J gene lost 5 bases, with 5 bases spanning the gap. CDR3 size: 12 residues. The CDR3 DNA sequence: TGTGCCAGCAGCCAAGGGATGTATGGCTACACCTTC. Translating gives CASSQGMYGYTF.

This clonotype has a handful of counts. V and J are TRBV25-1 and TRBJ1-6; no definite D call. V was shortened by 6 bases and J by 0 bases, with 3 bases between the two germline ends. The CDR3 extends over 13 amino acids. Germline CDR1 MGHDK, CDR2 SYGVNS. DNA for the CDR3: TGTGCCAGCAGGGGCTCCTATAATTCACCCCTCCACTTT. It codes for CASRGSYNSPLHF.

This sequence joins TRBV7-6 and TRBJ1-3, with a possible D match to TRBD1 (5 bases). The CDR3 is 17 amino acids. Germline V lookup: CDR1 SGHVS, CDR2 FNYEAQ. V lost 1 base to trimming and J lost 3 bases, with 16 bases between them. The CDR3 sequence: CASSLVPPGAGGNTIYF. In DNA form, the CDR3 reads TGTGCCAGCAGCTTAGTACCCCCTGGGGCTGGTGGAAACACCATATATTTT.

This chain joins TRBV5-5 and TRBJ2-1, with 7 bases identical to TRBD2. Trimming removed 0 bases from V and 5 bases from J; junction bases left unmatched: 5. There are 15 residues in the CDR3. CDR1 and CDR2 from the germline V gene are SGHKS and YYEKEE (reference sequence). The chain's CDR3 is CASSLVGGINNEQFF. CDR3 DNA: TGTGCCAGCAGCTTGGTGGGAGGGATCAACAATGAGCAGTTCTTC.

The chain employs TRBV11-2 and TRBJ2-7; no clear D gene. Per germline, CDR1 SGHAT and CDR2 FQNNGV. The CDR3 totals 13 residues. V was pared by 3 bases and J by 0 bases, with 6 bases between. CDR3 DNA sequence: TGTGCCAGCAGCTTTCAGCGCTCCTACGAGCAGTACTTC. Its protein product is CASSFQRSYEQYF.

This clonotype was seen a few times. The V call is TRBV5-1, the J call TRBJ2-6; D may be TRBD1 (6 bases). The CDR3 length is 17 residues. The germline CDR1 and CDR2 sequences are SGHRS and YFSETQ. V was trimmed by 0 bases and J by 0 bases, leaving 10 bases between them. The DNA of the CDR3 is TGCGCCAGCAGCTTGGAGGCCAGGGGCTCTGGGGCCAACGTCCTGACTTTC. Translation gives CASSLEARGSGANVLTF.

V is TRBV9 and J is TRBJ2-2, with 12 bases that match TRBD2. V lost 0 bases, J lost 9 bases, and 3 bases stayed unmatched. This CDR3 contains 15 residues. Germline V lookup: CDR1 SGDLS, CDR2 YYNGEE. CDR3 bases: TGTGCCAGCAGCGTAGAGACTAGCGGGAGCCGGGAGCTGTTTTTT. This translates into CASSVETSGSRELFF.

This clonotype has only a few counts. The rearrangement joins TRBV24-1 to TRBJ2-1; 10 bases are a match to TRBD1. Per the germline V gene, CDR1 is KGHDR and CDR2 is SFDVKD. With V trimmed by 7 bases and J by 7 bases, 9 bases remained unmatched. There are 15 residues in the CDR3. The CDR3 DNA follows: TGTGCCACCAGCCTCCGGACAGGGGGGCATAATGAGCAGTTCTTC. It codes for CATSLRTGGHNEQFF.

This rearrangement joins TRBV6-2 or TRBV6-3 to TRBJ1-4, with a tentative D call TRBD1 (5 bases). V was clipped by 2 bases and J by 8 bases, with 30 bases between them. The germline CDR1 and CDR2 sequences are MNHEY and SVGEGT. This CDR3 region has 20 residues. CDR3 sequence reads: CASSYGVGDLKGVPKEKLFF. The CDR3 bases are TGTGCCAGCAGTTACGGGGTCGGGGACCTCAAAGGGGTCCCGAAGGAAAAACTGTTTTTT.